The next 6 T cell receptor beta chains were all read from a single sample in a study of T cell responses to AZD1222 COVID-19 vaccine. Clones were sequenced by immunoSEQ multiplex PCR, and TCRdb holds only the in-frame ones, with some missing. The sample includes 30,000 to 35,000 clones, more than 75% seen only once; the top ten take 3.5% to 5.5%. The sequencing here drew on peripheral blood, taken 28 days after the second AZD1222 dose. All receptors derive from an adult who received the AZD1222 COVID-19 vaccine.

The CDR3 sequence: CASSHGGRGTEAFF. CDR3 nucleotide sequence: TGTGCCAGCAGCCACGGTGGCAGGGGCACTGAAGCTTTCTTT. The chain uses TRBV11-3 and TRBJ1-1; maybe TRBD1 (6 bases). Per germline, CDR1 SGHNT and CDR2 YENEEA. V gave up 5 bases and J gave up 4 bases, with 14 bases separating them. The CDR3 covers 14 residues.

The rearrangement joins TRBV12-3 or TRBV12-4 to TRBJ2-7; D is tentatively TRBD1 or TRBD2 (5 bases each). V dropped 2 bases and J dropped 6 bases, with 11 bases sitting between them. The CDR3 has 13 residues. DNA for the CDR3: TGTGCCAGCAGTTTAAACGGGGCCTCCGAGCAGTACTTC. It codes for CASSLNGASEQYF.

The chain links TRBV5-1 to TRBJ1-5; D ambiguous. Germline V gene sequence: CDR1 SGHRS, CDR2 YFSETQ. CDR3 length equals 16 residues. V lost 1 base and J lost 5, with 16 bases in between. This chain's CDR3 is CASSLRHSHPYQPQHF. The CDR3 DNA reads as TGCGCCAGCAGCTTGAGGCACAGCCACCCTTATCAGCCCCAGCATTTT.

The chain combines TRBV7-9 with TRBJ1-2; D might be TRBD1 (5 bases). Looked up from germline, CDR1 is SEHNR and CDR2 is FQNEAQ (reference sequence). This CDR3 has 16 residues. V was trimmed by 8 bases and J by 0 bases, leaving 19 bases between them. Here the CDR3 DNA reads TGTGCCAGCTCCAACCGACAAGACAGCTCTAACTATGGCTACACCTTC. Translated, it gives CASSNRQDSSNYGYTF. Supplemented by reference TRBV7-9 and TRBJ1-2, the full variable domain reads DTGVSQNPRHKITKRGQNVTFRCDPISEHNRLYWYRQTLGQGPEFLTYFQNEAQLEKSRLLSDRFSAERPKGSFSTLEIQRTEQGDSAMYLCASSNRQDSSNYGYTFGSGTRLTVV.

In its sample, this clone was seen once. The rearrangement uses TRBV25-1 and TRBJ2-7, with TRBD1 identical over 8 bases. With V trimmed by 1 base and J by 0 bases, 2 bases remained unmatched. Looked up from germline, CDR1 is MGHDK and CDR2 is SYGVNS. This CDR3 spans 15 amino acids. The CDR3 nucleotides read TGTGCCAGCAGTGAATGCGGGACAGGCTCCTACGAGCAGTACGTC. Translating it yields CASSECGTGSYEQYV.

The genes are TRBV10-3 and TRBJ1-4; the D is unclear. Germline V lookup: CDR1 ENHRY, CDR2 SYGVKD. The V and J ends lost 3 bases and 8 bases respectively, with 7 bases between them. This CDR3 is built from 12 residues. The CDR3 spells CAISDGREKLFF. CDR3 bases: TGTGCCATCAGTGACGGCAGGGAAAAACTGTTTTTT.